This TCR beta chain was sequenced in a study of identical twins. This clonotype was detected many times. Its antigen is not known. The CDR3 totals 16 residues. V dropped 1 base and J dropped 7; count of bases not matched to a gene: 4. Germline V gene data show CDR1 as SGHDN and CDR2 as FVKESK. TCRdb reanalysed the 5' RACE reads using MiXCR and keeps one entry per CDR3 protein. The sample shows about 720,000 distinct CDR3 sequences, around 8.6% of them seen only once. Study-wide results and caveats: Some out-of-frame alpha sequences were shared by twins, and these showed excess low generation probability. The analysis was cross-sectional rather than longitudinal within donors. While abundant cord blood beta clonotypes carried fewer insertions, memory repertoires showed no such pattern.

These data also formed part of another study, on yellow fever vaccine responses in identical twins. That investigation notes: Twins' vaccine T cell response reportedly seemed partly convergent, partly personalized.

The rearrangement uses TRBV14 and TRBJ1-6; 10 bases are shared with TRBD1. Sequenced sample: PBMCs. This receptor was taken from a young woman in good health. The CDR3 here is CASSQGDRGYNSPLHF. For the CDR3, the DNA is TGTGCCAGCAGCCAAGGGGACAGGGGTTACAATTCACCCCTCCACTTT.